These 17 T cell receptor beta chains share one sample of origin, sequenced in a study of cytotoxic CD8 clonotypes in ibrutinib-treated CLL. Some clones are missing from TCRdb's copy, which holds only in-frame ones; the method was immunoSEQ multiplex PCR. The sample lists 150,000 to 250,000 clones; 72% were seen once. This material consisted of PBMCs, taken after 24 months of ibrutinib treatment. The origin of the receptors is a human donor with chronic lymphocytic leukemia.

This clone was observed a handful of times. DNA of the CDR3: TGTGCCTGGAGTGTTAAGTCTGGAAACACCATATATTTT. It encodes CAWSVKSGNTIYF. This rearrangement joins TRBV30 to TRBJ1-3; D is undetermined. CDR1 and CDR2 from the germline V gene are GTSNPN and SVGIG (reference sequence). V was pared by 0 bases and J by 1 base, with 4 bases between. This CDR3 is 13 amino acids long. Full variable domain (remainder filled in from reference TRBV30 and TRBJ1-3): SQTIHQWPATLVQPVGSPLSLECTVEGTSNPNLYWYRQAAGRGLQLLFYSVGIGQISSEVPQNLSASRPQDRQFILSSKKLLLSDSGFYLCAWSVKSGNTIYFGEGSWLTVV.

The chain links TRBV19 to TRBJ2-3, with D possibly TRBD1 on 6 matching bases. CDR3 length: 15 amino acids. V was clipped by 0 bases and J by 2 bases, with 9 bases between them. Germline V CDR1 and CDR2: LNHDA, SQIVND (reference sequence). The CDR3 loop reads CASSIDRGYTDTQYF. DNA of the CDR3: TGTGCCAGTAGTATAGACAGGGGCTACACAGATACGCAGTATTTT.

V usage is TRBV14 and J usage is TRBJ1-2; TRBD1 matches 7 bases. The length of the CDR3 is 15 residues. The V segment lost 0 bases and the J segment 7 bases; nucleotides outside the gene matches: 8. Looked up from germline, CDR1 is SGHDN and CDR2 is FVKESK. CDR3 sequence (DNA): TGTGCCAGCAGCCAAGATTTTTCAGGGGGTGTTGGCTACACCTTC. This gives the protein CASSQDFSGGVGYTF.

A few counts support this clone. This rearrangement joins TRBV18 to TRBJ2-7; D might be TRBD1 (6 bases). V lost 2 bases and J lost 1, with 21 bases in between. CDR1 and CDR2 (germline): KGHSH, LQKENI. CDR3 length: 18 residues. CDR3 amino acids: CASSPGWIEGVPSYEQYF. CDR3 bases: TGTGCCAGCTCACCAGGATGGATAGAGGGGGTCCCATCCTACGAGCAGTACTTC. Complete variable domain (other parts from reference TRBV18 and TRBJ2-7): NAGVMQNPRHLVRRRGQEARLRCSPMKGHSHVYWYRQLPEEGLKFMVYLQKENIIDESGMPKERFSAEFPKEGPSILRIQQVVRGDSAAYFCASSPGWIEGVPSYEQYFGPGTRLTVT.

The chain uses TRBV30 and TRBJ1-2; D is unclear. CDR1 is GTSNPN, CDR2 SVGIG, per germline (reference sequence). V lost 1 base and J 5 bases, leaving 8 bases between the germline ends. The length of the CDR3 is 12 residues. CDR3 nucleotide sequence: TGTGCCTGGAGTGATGTGGGTTATGGCTACACCTTC. This encodes CAWSDVGYGYTF.

For the CDR3, the DNA is TGTGCTAGTGGTTTTGTAACCTTAATGGATGGAAACACCATATATTTT. Protein product: CASGFVTLMDGNTIYF. The chain is built from TRBV12-5 and TRBJ1-3; D remains unclear. The CDR3 is made up of 16 amino acids. Germline CDR1 LGHNT, CDR2 FRNRAP. Between the trimmed V and J ends, which lost 3 bases and 3 bases, there was a span of 15 bases.

CDR3 coding DNA: TGTGCCAGCAGCTTAGGAGGGGGACAATACGAGCAGTACTTC. Its translation is CASSLGGGQYEQYF. The chain uses TRBV7-9 and TRBJ2-7, with D perhaps matching TRBD1 (6 bases). This CDR3 has 14 amino acids. The germline V and J ends were trimmed by 1 base and 4 bases, with 11 bases remaining between them. From germline, CDR1 is SEHNR and CDR2 FQNEAQ (reference sequence).

This clone appeared a single time. The chain has TRBV28 and TRBJ2-5, with D uncertain. This CDR3 is 14 amino acids long. V was trimmed by 5 bases and J by 1 base, leaving 11 bases between them. Germline CDR1 MDHEN, CDR2 SYDVKM. The CDR3 loop is CASSPLDSQETQYF. The CDR3 coding sequence is TGTGCCAGCAGTCCCCTAGATTCCCAAGAGACCCAGTACTTC.

The rearrangement uses TRBV19 and TRBJ2-7; 11 nucleotides match TRBD1. Germline CDR1 LNHDA, CDR2 SQIVND (reference sequence). V was clipped by 3 bases and J by 1 base; unmatched bases: 11. The CDR3 consists of 18 residues. CDR3 nucleotides: TGTGCCAGTAGTATGCAGACCTCCGGGACAGGGGGATCCTACGAGCAGTACTTC. Translation: CASSMQTSGTGGSYEQYF.

Only one count was recorded for this clone. The rearrangement joins TRBV9 to TRBJ2-3; D is undetermined. Germline V CDR1 and CDR2: SGDLS, YYNGEE. V shed 3 bases and J shed 5 bases, with 10 bases lying between them. The CDR3 totals 13 residues. The CDR3 DNA reads TGTGCCAGCAGCGCAAGCTTCGGAGATACGCAGTATTTT. Translated: CASSASFGDTQYF.

The sample holds a few counts of this clone. The V call is TRBV4-3, the J call TRBJ1-1; D is uncertain. Germline assignment: CDR1 LGHNA and CDR2 YSLEER. Trimming stripped 5 bases from V and 1 base from J, with 11 bases between. The CDR3 length is 14 residues. The CDR3 coding sequence is TGCGCCAGCAGCTATGACCCAAGGAACACTGAAGCTTTCTTT. This gives the protein CASSYDPRNTEAFF.

In this sample, this clone turned up once. This sequence joins TRBV5-1 and TRBJ1-1; D not certain. This CDR3 has 14 amino acids. CDR1 SGHRS and CDR2 YFSETQ come from the germline V gene. The V end was cut by 4 bases, the J end by 8 bases, with 18 bases between. CDR3 bases: TGCGCCAGCAGCAAGGAGACAACTGAGAAAGAAGCTTTCTTT. This encodes CASSKETTEKEAFF. Filled out from reference TRBV5-1 and TRBJ1-1, the complete variable domain reads KAGVTQTPRYLIKTRGQQVTLSCSPISGHRSVSWYQQTPGQGLQFLFEYFSETQRNKGNFPGRFSGRQFSNSRSEMNVSTLELGDSALYLCASSKETTEKEAFFGQGTRLTVV.

The J gene is TRBJ1-2, the V gene TRBV28; 10 bases map to TRBD1. The ends lost 3 bases at V and 8 bases at J; junction bases unmatched: 12. This CDR3 has 16 residues. Germline CDR1 and CDR2: MDHEN and SYDVKM. The CDR3 DNA sequence: TGTGCCAGCAGTTTCTCATCCTGGACAGGGGGTTCCGGCTACACCTTC. Translating it yields CASSFSSWTGGSGYTF.

There are a few counts of this clone. V usage is TRBV7-9 and J usage is TRBJ2-1; possibly TRBD1 or TRBD2 for D (5 bases each). CDR1 is SEHNR, CDR2 FQNEAQ, per germline (reference sequence). Between the trimmed V and J ends, which lost 6 bases and 1 base, there was a span of 13 bases. The CDR3 extends over 15 amino acids. In DNA, the CDR3 is TGTGCCAGCAGAGGGACGGAGCGGTCCTACAATGAGCAGTTCTTC. Protein: CASRGTERSYNEQFF. Full variable domain (remainder filled in from reference TRBV7-9 and TRBJ2-1): DTGVSQNPRHKITKRGQNVTFRCDPISEHNRLYWYRQTLGQGPEFLTYFQNEAQLEKSRLLSDRFSAERPKGSFSTLEIQRTEQGDSAMYLCASRGTERSYNEQFFGPGTRLTVL.

This clone turned up a few times. The V gene is TRBV7-3, the J gene TRBJ2-7; no definite D call. Trimming cost V 1 base and J 0 bases, with 7 bases left between them. Germline CDR1 is SGHTA and CDR2 is FQGTGA. This CDR3 has 14 amino acids. The CDR3 nucleotides read TGTGCCAGCAGCTTAATGGCTAGCTCCTACGAGCAGTACTTC. Translated, it gives CASSLMASSYEQYF.

This clone was observed a single time. V gene TRBV14 combines with J gene TRBJ1-2; D uncertain. Germline values: CDR1 SGHDN, CDR2 FVKESK. V was cut by 4 bases and J by 7 bases, with 10 bases left in between. This CDR3 has 12 amino acids. The CDR3 DNA reads as TGTGCCAGCAGCCCCGGACCAGCTGGCTACACCTTC. Translating gives CASSPGPAGYTF.

The chain has TRBV30 and TRBJ1-1; D is unclear. Trimming shortened V by 0 bases and J by 0 bases, and 11 bases separated the two germline ends. Per germline, CDR1 GTSNPN and CDR2 SVGIG (reference sequence). This CDR3 contains 15 residues. In nucleotides, the CDR3 is TGTGCCTGGAGTGTAATACAGATCATGAACACTGAAGCTTTCTTT. It encodes CAWSVIQIMNTEAFF.